The clone carrying this T cell receptor (beta chain) occurred many times. Its antigen is still unknown. The CDR3 end lies 3 residues beyond the end of the read and is filled in from the germline J gene. The record originates from a study of T cell clonality in common variable immunodeficiency. Study outcomes and limitations: CVID patient heterogeneity limited repertoire-clinical complication correlations. Shared TCRbeta clones were fewer between CVID subjects than controls.

CDR1 and CDR2 from the germline V gene are DFQATT and SNEGSKA (reference sequence). This CDR3 has 12 residues. V was cut by 3 bases and J by 4 bases, with 10 bases left in between. The data were produced by immunoSEQ multiplex PCR, yet TCRdb's version contains in-frame clones alone and is incomplete. The sample holds some 80,000 clones, and no clone turns up only once. The sequence derives from a person aged 18 to 75 in good health. The chain has TRBV20-1 and TRBJ2-7; D is uncertain. Sample: peripheral blood mononuclear cells. CDR3 region: CSASKVWYEQYF. Partial CDR3 DNA: TGCAGTGCTAGTAAGGTTTGGTACGAG.